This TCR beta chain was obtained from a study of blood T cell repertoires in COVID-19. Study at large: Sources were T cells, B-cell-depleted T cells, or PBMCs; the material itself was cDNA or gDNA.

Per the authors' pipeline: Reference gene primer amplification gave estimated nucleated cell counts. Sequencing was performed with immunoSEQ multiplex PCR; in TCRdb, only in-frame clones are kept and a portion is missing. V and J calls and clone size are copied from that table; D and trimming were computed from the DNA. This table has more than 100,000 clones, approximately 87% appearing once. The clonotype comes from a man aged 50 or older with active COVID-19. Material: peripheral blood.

The CDR3 spells CASSDQDRGDSPLHF. DNA for the CDR3: TGTGCCAGCAGCGACCAGGACAGGGGGGATTCACCCCTCCACTTT. V gene TRBV6-5 combines with J gene TRBJ1-6, with 10 bases identical to TRBD1. The CDR3 contains 15 residues. CDR1 is MNHEY, CDR2 SVGAGI, per germline. V lost 6 bases to trimming and J lost 8 bases; unmatched junction nucleotides: 7.